This TCR beta chain was profiled in a study of CD8+ T cells in alopecia areata. About the study: Those treated were given oral tofacitinib at 5 to 10 mg twice daily.

This clone was seen a handful of times. Antigen: not known. Notes on the study in general: Normal scalp showed lower clonality than lesional scalp, especially alopecia totalis/universalis.

RNA, once extracted, was reverse transcribed into cDNA for use as the sequencing template. TCRdb's copy holds only in-frame clones and misses some; the assay was immunoSEQ multiplex PCR. The profile shows roughly 250,000 clones, 65% to 70% of them singletons. Researchers gathered lesional scalp punch biopsies and peripheral blood from patients with alopecia areata. Trimming took off 4 bases at V and 4 bases at J, with 9 bases between the two ends. Per germline, CDR1 SGHNT and CDR2 YYREEE (reference sequence). The CDR3 is 14 amino acids. Sequencing used CD4+ T cells sorted from blood, obtained at week 0. This clonotype was obtained from a human donor with alopecia areata. This chain connects TRBV5-4 to TRBJ1-6; D unresolved. The CDR3 reads CASSTDGYNSPLHF. CDR3 nucleotides: TGTGCCAGCAGCACGGACGGATATAATTCACCCCTCCACTTT. Together with reference TRBV5-4 and TRBJ1-6, the CDR3 gives the full variable domain: ETGVTQSPTHLIKTRGQQVTLRCSSQSGHNTVSWYQQALGQGPQFIFQYYREEENGRGNFPPRFSGLQFPNYSSELNVNALELDDSALYLCASSTDGYNSPLHFGNGTRLTVT.